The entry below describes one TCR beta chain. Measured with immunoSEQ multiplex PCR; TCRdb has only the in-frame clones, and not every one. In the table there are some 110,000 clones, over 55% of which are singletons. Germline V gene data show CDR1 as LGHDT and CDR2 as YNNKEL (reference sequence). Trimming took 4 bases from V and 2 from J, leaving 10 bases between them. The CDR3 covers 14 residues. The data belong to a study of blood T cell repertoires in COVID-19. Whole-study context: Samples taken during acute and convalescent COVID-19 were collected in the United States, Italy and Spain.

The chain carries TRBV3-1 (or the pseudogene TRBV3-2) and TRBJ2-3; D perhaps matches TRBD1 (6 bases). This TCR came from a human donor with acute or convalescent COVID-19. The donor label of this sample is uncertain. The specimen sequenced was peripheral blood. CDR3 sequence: CASSLTGFTDTQYF. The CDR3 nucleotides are TGTGCCAGCAGCCTAACAGGGTTCACAGATACGCAGTATTTT.